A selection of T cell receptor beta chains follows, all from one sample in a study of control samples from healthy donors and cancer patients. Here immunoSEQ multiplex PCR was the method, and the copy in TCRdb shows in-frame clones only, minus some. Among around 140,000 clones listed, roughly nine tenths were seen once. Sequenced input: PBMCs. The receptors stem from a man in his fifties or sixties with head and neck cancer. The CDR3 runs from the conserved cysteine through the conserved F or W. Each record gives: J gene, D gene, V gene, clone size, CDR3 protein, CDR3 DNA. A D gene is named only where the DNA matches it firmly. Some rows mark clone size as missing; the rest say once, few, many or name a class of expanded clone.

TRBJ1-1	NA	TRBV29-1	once	CSAIRQLPNTEAFF	TGCAGCGCCATACGACAGTTACCGAACACTGAAGCTTTCTTT
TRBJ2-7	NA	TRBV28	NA	CASSFGLGLGEQYF	TGTGCCAGCAGTTTCGGACTGGGTCTCGGCGAGCAGTACTTC
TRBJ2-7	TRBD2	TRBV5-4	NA	CASSRLADPYEQYF	TGTGCCAGCAGCCGACTAGCGGACCCCTACGAGCAGTACTTC
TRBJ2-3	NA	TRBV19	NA	CASSTIGSTDTQYF	TGTGCCAGTAGTACGATCGGGAGTACGGATACGCAGTATTTT
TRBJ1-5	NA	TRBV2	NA	CASSEYVRVPQHF	TGTGCCAGCAGTGAATATGTTAGGGTACCCCAGCATTTT
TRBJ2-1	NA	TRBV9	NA	CASSEGIEQFF	TGTGCCAGCAGCGAAGGAATTGAGCAGTTCTTC
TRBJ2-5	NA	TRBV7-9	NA	CASRSGQETQYF	TGTGCCAGCAGGTCCGGGCAAGAGACCCAGTACTTC
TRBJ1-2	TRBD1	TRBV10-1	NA	CASSAGTEYGYTF	TGCGCCAGCAGTGCCGGGACAGAGTATGGCTACACCTTC
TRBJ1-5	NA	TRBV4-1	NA	CASSPGPPGGNQPQHF	TGCGCCAGCAGCCCGGGCCCTCCTGGGGGCAATCAGCCCCAGCATTTT
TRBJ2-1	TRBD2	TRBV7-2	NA	CASSFTPSGGSSYNEQFF	TGTGCCAGCAGCTTTACCCCTAGCGGGGGAAGCTCCTACAATGAGCAGTTCTTC
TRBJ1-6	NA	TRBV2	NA	CASSSGPNNSPLHF	TGTGCCAGCAGTTCCGGGCCCAATAATTCACCCCTCCACTTT
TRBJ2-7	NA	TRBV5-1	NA	CASSPGASESYEQYF	TGCGCCAGCAGCCCGGGGGCTAGCGAGTCCTACGAGCAGTACTTC
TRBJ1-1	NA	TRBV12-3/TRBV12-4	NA	CASSFGRTEAFF	TGTGCCAGCAGTTTCGGTAGGACTGAAGCTTTCTTT
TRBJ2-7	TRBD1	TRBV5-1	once	CASSWTGGTIYEQYF	TGCGCCAGCAGCTGGACAGGGGGAACTATCTACGAGCAGTACTTC
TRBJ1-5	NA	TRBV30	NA	CAWSVKGSRTAFRQPQHF	TGTGCCTGGAGTGTAAAGGGGTCGCGGACGGCTTTTCGACAGCCCCAGCATTTT
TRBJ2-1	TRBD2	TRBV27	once	CASRIGTSGYNEQFF	TGTGCCAGCAGGATAGGGACTAGCGGTTACAATGAGCAGTTCTTC
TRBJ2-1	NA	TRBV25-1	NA	CASSTGPGPLFF	TGTGCCAGCAGTACCGGACCGGGGCCGTTGTTCTTC
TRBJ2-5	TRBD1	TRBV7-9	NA	CASTMGQSQETQYF	TGTGCCAGCACAATGGGACAGTCACAAGAGACCCAGTACTTC
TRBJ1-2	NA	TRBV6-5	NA	CACSPGQMNYGYTF	TGTGCCTGCTCTCCCGGACAGATGAACTATGGCTACACCTTC
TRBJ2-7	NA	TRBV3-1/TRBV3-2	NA	CASSGWTANNEQYF	TGTGCCAGCAGCGGTTGGACAGCAAATAACGAACAGTACTTC
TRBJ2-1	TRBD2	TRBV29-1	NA	CSVVPGTSGGASEQFF	TGCAGCGTGGTGCCCGGGACTAGCGGGGGGGCCTCTGAGCAGTTCTTC
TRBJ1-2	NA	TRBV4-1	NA	CASSQDGVNYGYTF	TGCGCCAGCAGCCAAGATGGGGTTAACTATGGCTACACCTTC
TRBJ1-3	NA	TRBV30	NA	CAWSVAGNTIYF	TGTGCCTGGAGTGTGGCCGGAAACACCATATATTTT
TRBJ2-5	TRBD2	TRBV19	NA	CASSRGLGETQYF	TGTGCCAGTAGTAGGGGACTAGGTGAGACCCAGTACTTC
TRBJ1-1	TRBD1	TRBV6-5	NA	CASSQGARTEAFF	TGTGCCAGCAGCCAGGGGGCGAGGACTGAAGCTTTCTTT
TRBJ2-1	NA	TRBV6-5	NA	CASSTRGPEQFF	TGTGCCAGCAGTACCCGGGGGCCTGAGCAGTTCTTC
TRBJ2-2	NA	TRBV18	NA	CASSTGRDDSTGELFF	TGTGCCAGCTCTACCGGACGAGACGATTCCACCGGGGAGCTGTTTTTT
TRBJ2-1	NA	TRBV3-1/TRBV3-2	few	CASSLTFRSDYNEQFF	TGTGCCAGCAGCCTTACCTTCCGATCCGATTACAATGAGCAGTTCTTC
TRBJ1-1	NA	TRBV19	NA	CASSRNTEAFF	TGTGCCAGTAGTCGGAACACTGAAGCTTTCTTT
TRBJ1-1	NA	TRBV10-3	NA	CAISEPGRTEAFF	TGTGCCATCAGTGAGCCAGGGAGGACTGAAGCTTTCTTT
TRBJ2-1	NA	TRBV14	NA	CASSQGPSSYNEQFF	TGTGCCAGCAGCCAAGGACCCAGCTCCTACAATGAGCAGTTCTTC
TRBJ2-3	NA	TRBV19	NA	CASTPTQRTDTQYF	TGTGCCAGTACTCCGACACAGAGGACAGATACGCAGTATTTT
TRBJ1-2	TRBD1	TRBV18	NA	CASSQETGSHGYTF	TGTGCCAGCTCACAAGAGACAGGGAGCCATGGCTACACCTTC
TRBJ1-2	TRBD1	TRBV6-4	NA	CASSVESGQFYGYTF	TGTGCCAGCAGTGTGGAGTCGGGACAGTTCTATGGCTACACCTTC
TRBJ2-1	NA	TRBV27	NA	CASSPLAATTDEQFF	TGTGCCAGCAGTCCCCTGGCGGCCACAACGGATGAGCAGTTCTTC
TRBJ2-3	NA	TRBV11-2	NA	CASSPSGSPTDTQYF	TGTGCCAGCAGCCCTTCCGGGAGCCCCACAGATACGCAGTATTTT
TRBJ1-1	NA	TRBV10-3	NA	CAISDNQQGKAFF	TGTGCCATCAGTGATAATCAACAGGGAAAAGCTTTCTTT
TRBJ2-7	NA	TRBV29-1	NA	CSVGVRFEQYF	TGCAGCGTGGGGGTCCGCTTCGAGCAGTACTTC
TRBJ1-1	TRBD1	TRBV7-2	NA	CASRPGTGLLNTEAFF	TGTGCCAGCCGCCCCGGGACAGGGCTGCTGAACACTGAAGCTTTCTTT
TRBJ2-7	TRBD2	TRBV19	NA	CASSIGAGDEQYF	TGTGCCAGTAGTATAGGTGCGGGGGACGAGCAGTACTTC
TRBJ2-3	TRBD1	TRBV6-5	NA	CASSNRGLTDTQYF	TGTGCCAGCAGCAACAGGGGTTTGACAGATACGCAGTATTTT
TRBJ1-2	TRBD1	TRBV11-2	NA	CASSLVGTGGSGYTF	TGTGCCAGCAGCCTGGTCGGGACAGGGGGCTCTGGCTACACCTTC
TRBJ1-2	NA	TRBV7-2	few	CASSLVGGEVGGYTF	TGTGCCAGCAGCTTAGTCGGGGGCGAGGTTGGTGGCTACACCTTC
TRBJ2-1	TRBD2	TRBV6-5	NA	CASSFRTSGSYNEQFF	TGTGCCAGCAGTTTCCGGACTAGCGGTTCCTACAATGAGCAGTTCTTC
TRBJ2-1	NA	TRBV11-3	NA	CASSLDQGGSSSYNEQFF	TGTGCCAGCAGCTTAGATCAGGGTGGGTCCAGCTCCTACAATGAGCAGTTCTTC
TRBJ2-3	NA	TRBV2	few	CASTPRLSPQTRADTQYF	TGTGCCAGCACCCCCCGATTGTCCCCTCAGACTAGGGCAGATACGCAGTATTTT
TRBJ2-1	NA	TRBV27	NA	CASSSTGRTYNEQFF	TGTGCCAGCAGTTCGACAGGGAGGACCTACAATGAGCAGTTCTTC
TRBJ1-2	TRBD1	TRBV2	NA	CASSGTGLKVYGYTF	TGTGCCAGCAGTGGGACAGGGCTTAAAGTGTATGGCTACACCTTC
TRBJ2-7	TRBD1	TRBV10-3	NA	CAIRTGDAYEQYF	TGTGCCATCAGGACAGGGGACGCCTACGAGCAGTACTTC
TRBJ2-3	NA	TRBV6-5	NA	CASSAGESTDTQYF	TGTGCCAGCAGCGCAGGGGAAAGCACAGATACGCAGTATTTT
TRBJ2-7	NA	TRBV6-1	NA	CASSATLRRQPYEQYF	TGTGCCAGCAGTGCCACGCTTAGGCGGCAGCCATACGAGCAGTACTTC
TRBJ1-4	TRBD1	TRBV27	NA	CASRTGTEGEKLFF	TGTGCCAGCAGAACCGGGACAGAGGGTGAAAAACTGTTTTTT
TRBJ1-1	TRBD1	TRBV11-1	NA	CASTLVEGQGRTEAFF	TGTGCCAGCACCCTAGTGGAGGGACAGGGTCGTACTGAAGCTTTCTTT